This TCR beta chain was captured by sequencing in a study of tumor-infiltrating lymphocytes in primary liver carcinoma. Looking at the study overall: With diameters of roughly 4 to 10 cm, tumors were stage T1-T3 N0M0. Findings of the study overall: Blood fell significantly below tumors in its top-250-clone fraction (p = 0.039). Bulk unsorted samples prevented comparison of CD4+ and CD8+ repertoires.

CDR1 is SQVTM, CDR2 ANQGSEA, per germline. The CDR3 length equals 14 residues, ends included. Germline DNA was also extracted, and blood RNA was taken from unsorted whole blood. Priming with a constant-region primer yielded TCR beta cDNA from 400 to 550 ng total RNA. Library construction for TCR beta comprised three nested multiplex PCR rounds performed with slightly modified ARM-PCR. Use of TRBV1-TRBV30 forward primers with a C-beta reverse primer characterized the first two PCR rounds, which lasted around 9 cycles each. In TCRdb, the multiplex PCR reads were re-called with MiXCR into one record per CDR3 protein. The top ten clones hold roughly 6% of a sample with 300,000 to 400,000 distinct CDR3 sequences, approximately 64% of them seen once. On this clonotype itself: Its antigen is undetermined. The DNA is left out, because the CDR3 cannot be placed on it with certainty; the CDR3 is given as TCRdb lists it.

The TCR was taken from a man aged 35-49 years with primary liver carcinoma and hepatitis B virus infection. The chain has TRBV29-1 and TRBJ2-5; the DNA was not used to check the table's D call, TRBD1. The sample taken for sequencing was peripheral blood. This chain's CDR3 is CSVGQGTPQETQYF.